The 25 T cell receptor beta chains given below trace back to one sample, sequenced in a study of beta chain features in type 1 diabetes. Broader study findings: Type 1 diabetes patients had TCRB CDR3s that were shorter (moderately but significantly so) in all four CD4+ subsets.

TCRB transcripts that were expressed got sequenced, as all of the isolated RNA had been reverse transcribed. Profiling relied on immunoSEQ multiplex PCR, and the TCRdb table lists in-frame clones only, not all of them. The table has 41,000 or so clones, 66% seen once. Their recognized antigens are unknown. The sample comprised Tregs from blood. The receptor set was obtained from a man aged 30 to 45 with type 1 diabetes. Some clones in this sample may be carry-over from other donors' samples.

V gene TRBV19 combines with J gene TRBJ2-3, with 8 bases matching TRBD2. The ends lost 0 bases at V and 2 bases at J; junction bases unmatched: 10. Germline CDR1 reads LNHDA; CDR2 reads SQIVND (reference sequence). The CDR3 runs to 18 residues. For the CDR3, the DNA is TGTGCCAGTAGTATAGAAGTTGGGACGGGGGGGATCACAGATACGCAGTATTTT. Residues: CASSIEVGTGGITDTQYF.

This chain connects TRBV5-1 to TRBJ1-6; 7 bases agree with TRBD1. The CDR3 length is 14 residues. Losses at the gene ends were 1 base for V and 6 bases for J; bases not matched to a gene: 1. Germline CDR1 reads SGHRS; CDR2 reads YFSETQ. The CDR3 sequence: CASSLPGGNSPLHF. CDR3 nucleotide sequence: TGCGCCAGCAGCTTGCCAGGGGGTAATTCACCCCTCCACTTT.

The CDR3 nucleotides are TGTGCCAGCAGCCTAACACCACAGGGAGCTTTCTTT. As protein: CASSLTPQGAFF. The chain uses TRBV11-2 and TRBJ1-1; perhaps TRBD1 as D (6 bases). The V end lost 5 bases, the J end lost 10 bases, and 14 bases lay between the germline ends. This CDR3 has 12 residues. The germline gives CDR1 SGHAT, CDR2 FQNNGV.

The J gene is TRBJ2-5, the V gene TRBV5-5; perhaps TRBD1 as D (5 bases). This CDR3 spans 15 amino acids. Germline lookup yields CDR1 SGHKS and CDR2 YYEKEE (reference sequence). Trimming took off 1 base at V and 1 base at J, with 11 bases between the two ends. CDR3 protein: CASSLNRNSQETQYF. DNA of the CDR3: TGTGCCAGCAGCTTGAACAGGAACTCCCAAGAGACCCAGTACTTC.

The rearrangement uses TRBV5-6 and TRBJ1-5; D call uncertain. CDR3 length equals 14 residues. Trimming shortened V by 3 bases and J by 0 bases, and 7 bases separated the two germline ends. Germline-derived CDR1 and CDR2 are SGHDT and YYEEEE. CDR3 sequence (DNA): TGTGCCAGCAGCTCCTACTATAGCAATCAGCCCCAGCATTTT. Translated: CASSSYYSNQPQHF. The variable domain in full, with the rest retrieved from reference TRBV5-6 and TRBJ1-5, is DAGVTQSPTHLIKTRGQQVTLRCSPKSGHDTVSWYQQALGQGPQFIFQYYEEEERQRGNFPDRFSGHQFPNYSSELNVNALLLGDSALYLCASSSYYSNQPQHFGDGTRLSIL.

CDR3 bases: TGTGCCAGCAGTCGACAGGGTAGGGGCAATCAGCCCCAGCATTTT. Translating it yields CASSRQGRGNQPQHF. V gene TRBV28 combines with J gene TRBJ1-5; 7 bases are shared with TRBD1. Germline assignment: CDR1 MDHEN and CDR2 SYDVKM. Trimming cost V 5 bases and J 2 bases; bases outside gene matches: 6. The CDR3 runs 15 residues.

The rearrangement uses TRBV7-9 and TRBJ1-1; D unclear. CDR3 length: 14 residues. Trimming left V 2 bases short and J 3 bases short, with 10 bases between. Germline V CDR1 and CDR2: SEHNR, FQNEAQ (reference sequence). The CDR3 coding sequence is TGTGCCAGCAGCTTAACCGGGGAGGACACTGAAGCTTTCTTT. This translates into CASSLTGEDTEAFF.

This chain uses TRBV29-1 with TRBJ1-1; TRBD1 is a possible D gene (5 bases). The CDR3 is made up of 12 amino acids. V was clipped by 6 bases and J by 5 bases, with 13 bases between them. Germline CDR1 reads SQVTM; CDR2 reads ANQGSEA. CDR3 nucleotides: TGCAGCGTCTACCCCGGGGGGACTGAAGCTTTCTTT. Its translation: CSVYPGGTEAFF.

This clone is labeled as medium-sized (0.01 to 0.1%). The chain couples TRBV12-2 to TRBJ1-5; the DNA was not used to check the table's D call, TRBD1. TRBV12-2 is designated a pseudogene. The CDR3 loop spans 17 amino acids. Here the CDR3 DNA reads TGTGCAAGTCGCTTAGAACAGTCGGCCGGAAGCAATCAGCCCCAGCATTTT. Amino acids: CASRLEQSAGSNQPQHF.

This clone was found a few times. The chain employs TRBV4-3 and TRBJ1-2; D unresolved. The germline V gene has CDR1 LGHNA and CDR2 YSLEER. Deletions cut 3 bases from V and 5 bases from J, with 19 bases between. The length of the CDR3 is 16 residues. The CDR3 coding sequence is TGCGCCAGCAGCCATTCATCCTCGGGAGCTGCGTATGGCTACACCTTC. It specifies CASSHSSSGAAYGYTF.

The chain is built from TRBV30 and TRBJ2-4; D unresolved. Germline V gene lookup returns CDR1 GTSNPN and CDR2 SVGIG (reference sequence). Trimming stripped 3 bases from V and 5 bases from J, with 8 bases between. The CDR3 contains 12 residues. The CDR3 DNA reads TGTGCCTGGAGCAGGCTCCAAAACATTCAGTACTTC. It codes for CAWSRLQNIQYF. Using reference TRBV30 and TRBJ2-4 for the parts outside the CDR3, the full variable domain is SQTIHQWPATLVQPVGSPLSLECTVEGTSNPNLYWYRQAAGRGLQLLFYSVGIGQISSEVPQNLSASRPQDRQFILSSKKLLLSDSGFYLCAWSRLQNIQYFGAGTRLSVL.

This clone was observed a few times. The gene calls are TRBV7-9 and TRBJ1-4; no definite D call. Germline CDR1 SEHNR, CDR2 FQNEAQ (reference sequence). CDR3 length equals 17 residues. V was clipped by 0 bases and J by 1 base, with 12 bases between them. The CDR3 region has the DNA TGTGCCAGCAGCTTAGCAGTATCGGGGAAAACTAATGAAAAACTGTTTTTT. Translating gives CASSLAVSGKTNEKLFF.

The chain combines TRBV7-8 with TRBJ2-7; tentative D call: TRBD1 (5 bases). The V end lost 0 bases, the J end lost 5 bases, and 14 bases lay between the germline ends. The CDR3 totals 15 residues. Germline CDR1 and CDR2: SGHVS and FQNEAQ. DNA of the CDR3: TGTGCCAGCAGCTTAGCGGGTCAGGGCTACCACGAGCAGTACTTC. This encodes CASSLAGQGYHEQYF. The whole variable domain, remainder taken from reference TRBV7-8 and TRBJ2-7, is GAGVSQSPRYKVAKRGQDVALRCDPISGHVSLFWYQQALGQGPEFLTYFQNEAQLDKSGLPSDRFFAERPEGSVSTLKIQRTQQEDSAVYLCASSLAGQGYHEQYFGPGTRLTVT.

The rearrangement joins TRBV5-1 to TRBJ1-1, with 8 bases that match TRBD1. Germline V gene data show CDR1 as SGHRS and CDR2 as YFSETQ. Trimming cost V 7 bases and J 5 bases; bases outside gene matches: 10. The CDR3 spans 14 residues. The CDR3, as DNA: TGCGCCAGCCGGCCAGGGGGCGGTGAAACTGAAGCTTTCTTT. Amino acid sequence: CASRPGGGETEAFF.

The CDR3 loop is CASSPYPSGTNTGELFF. The CDR3 DNA follows: TGTGCCAGCAGCCCATATCCTAGCGGAACGAACACCGGGGAGCTGTTTTTT. The chain has TRBV7-9 and TRBJ2-2; TRBD2 matches 7 bases. Trimming at V came to 5 bases and at J to 0 bases, leaving 9 bases not matched to a gene. CDR1 is SEHNR and CDR2 is FQNEAQ in the germline V gene (reference sequence). This CDR3 has 17 amino acids.

The genes are TRBV5-1 and TRBJ2-7; a weak D match, TRBD1 (6 bases). Germline CDR1 reads SGHRS; CDR2 reads YFSETQ. This CDR3 has 13 residues. V was clipped by 3 bases and J by 6 bases, with 13 bases between them. CDR3 in DNA: TGCGCCAGCAGCTCCCAGGGGCCATCCGAGCAGTACTTC. This translates into CASSSQGPSEQYF.

This clone was detected once. The chain couples TRBV5-1 to TRBJ2-1; 8 bases fit TRBD2. The CDR3 spans 17 residues. V lost 0 bases and J lost 0; bases outside the gene matches: 5. Germline loops: CDR1 SGHRS, CDR2 YFSETQ. CDR3 protein: CASSLAPGGSSYNEQFF. As DNA, the CDR3 is TGCGCCAGCAGCTTGGCACCGGGGGGGAGCTCCTACAATGAGCAGTTCTTC.

The chain has TRBV7-6 and TRBJ2-7; a possible D gene is TRBD1 (7 bases). This CDR3 has 15 residues. The V and J ends lost 3 bases and 5 bases respectively, with 17 bases between them. The germline V gene encodes CDR1 SGHVS and CDR2 FNYEAQ. The CDR3 is CASSFNRGGKNEQYF. CDR3 DNA: TGTGCCAGCAGCTTTAACAGGGGAGGTAAAAACGAGCAGTACTTC.

The V and J genes are TRBV2 and TRBJ1-6; 7 nucleotides match TRBD1. This CDR3 comprises 17 residues. CDR1 and CDR2 from the germline V gene are SNHLY and FYNNEI. After removal of 7 bases from V and 0 bases from J, the junction contained 9 bases not matched to a gene. CDR3 nucleotide sequence: TGTGCCAGCACCGGAGGGGGCACGAGCTCCTATAATTCACCCCTCCACTTT. This sequence encodes CASTGGGTSSYNSPLHF.

This clone has only one observation. The CDR3: CASMSSYRGNQPQHF. The CDR3 DNA follows: TGTGCCAGCATGAGCAGCTACAGGGGGAATCAGCCCCAGCATTTT. V is TRBV2 and J is TRBJ1-5, with 8 bases that match TRBD1. Germline V CDR1 and CDR2: SNHLY, FYNNEI. J lost 4 bases, V lost 7 bases, and 9 bases had no gene match. The CDR3 contains 15 residues.

The chain employs TRBV19 and TRBJ1-3, with D maybe TRBD1 (6 bases). CDR1 is LNHDA, CDR2 SQIVND, per germline (reference sequence). V was cut by 10 bases and J by 4 bases, with 17 bases left in between. The CDR3 sequence is 14 residues long. CDR3 residues: CATPLGGPGNTIYF. In DNA, the CDR3 is TGTGCCACCCCCCTGGGGGGGCCCGGAAACACCATATATTTT.

A few counts support this clone. The chain carries TRBV30 and TRBJ2-4; D uncertain. The CDR3 is made up of 13 amino acids. Germline CDR1 and CDR2: GTSNPN and SVGIG (reference sequence). Trimming cost V 3 bases and J 0 bases, with 6 bases left between them. CDR3 residues: CAWSRLAKNIQYF. For the CDR3, the DNA is TGTGCCTGGAGCCGGTTAGCCAAAAACATTCAGTACTTC. The full variable domain, its missing parts supplied by reference TRBV30 and TRBJ2-4, is SQTIHQWPATLVQPVGSPLSLECTVEGTSNPNLYWYRQAAGRGLQLLFYSVGIGQISSEVPQNLSASRPQDRQFILSSKKLLLSDSGFYLCAWSRLAKNIQYFGAGTRLSVL.

This clone was counted once. The chain couples TRBV28 to TRBJ2-7; TRBD1 agrees at 8 bases. V was clipped by 6 bases and J by 3 bases; unmatched bases: 7. The CDR3 runs to 14 residues. Germline-derived CDR1 and CDR2 are MDHEN and SYDVKM. The CDR3 loop reads CASRRTGSLYEQYF. The CDR3 DNA follows: TGTGCCAGCAGAAGGACAGGGTCCCTCTACGAGCAGTACTTC. Full variable domain (remainder filled in from reference TRBV28 and TRBJ2-7): DVKVTQSSRYLVKRTGEKVFLECVQDMDHENMFWYRQDPGLGLRLIYFSYDVKMKEKGDIPEGYSVSREKKERFSLILESASTNQTSMYLCASRRTGSLYEQYFGPGTRLTVT.

The rearrangement joins TRBV30 to TRBJ2-7; D is ambiguous. CDR1 and CDR2 (germline): GTSNPN, SVGIG (reference sequence). The CDR3 consists of 16 residues. Trimming took 2 bases from V and 1 from J, leaving 18 bases between them. The CDR3 nucleotides read TGTGCCTGGAGTCCCCAGGCAGGATTCCTTTCCTACGAGCAGTACTTC. This gives the protein CAWSPQAGFLSYEQYF. The complete variable domain, with remaining parts taken from reference TRBV30 and TRBJ2-7, reads SQTIHQWPATLVQPVGSPLSLECTVEGTSNPNLYWYRQAAGRGLQLLFYSVGIGQISSEVPQNLSASRPQDRQFILSSKKLLLSDSGFYLCAWSPQAGFLSYEQYFGPGTRLTVT.

This chain joins TRBV25-1 and TRBJ2-7; 8 positions agree with TRBD2. Trimming took 3 bases from V and 4 from J; bases not matched to a gene: 5. Germline V CDR1 and CDR2: MGHDK, SYGVNS. The CDR3 spans 14 residues. The CDR3, as DNA: TGTGCCAGCAGTGACACTAGCGGATCATACGAGCAGTACTTC. It is translated as CASSDTSGSYEQYF.